The 31 T cell receptor beta chains below were found in one sample sequenced in a study of blood T cell repertoires in COVID-19. Here immunoSEQ multiplex PCR was the method, and the copy in TCRdb shows in-frame clones only, minus some. The profile shows about 76,000 clones, 80% of them singletons. Sequenced sample: peripheral blood. The receptors shown here come from a human donor in a cohort sampled during active COVID-19.

This clone was counted between two and nine times. The chain joins TRBV2 to TRBJ2-2; D might be TRBD1 (6 bases). The CDR3 is 15 amino acids. Deletions cut 8 bases from V and 2 bases from J, with 15 bases between. In germline, CDR1 is SNHLY, CDR2 FYNNEI. The CDR3 sequence is CASSRDTDNTGELFF. CDR3 in DNA: TGTGCCAGCTCTCGGGACACCGACAACACCGGGGAGCTGTTTTTT. Full variable domain (rest looked up from reference TRBV2 and TRBJ2-2): EPEVTQTPSHQVTQMGQEVILRCVPISNHLYFYWYRQILGQKVEFLVSFYNNEISEKSEIFDDQFSVERPDGSNFTLKIRSTKLEDSAMYFCASSRDTDNTGELFFGEGSRLTVL.

This sequence joins TRBV7-9 and TRBJ1-4; D remains ambiguous. The germline CDR1 and CDR2 sequences are SEHNR and FQNEAQ (reference sequence). The V end lost 2 bases, the J end lost 0 bases, and 4 bases lay between the germline ends. CDR3 size: 14 residues. DNA of the CDR3: TGTGCCAGCAGCTTATATGCAACTAATGAAAAACTGTTTTTT. As protein: CASSLYATNEKLFF.

This clone appeared a few times. The chain employs TRBV7-9 and TRBJ1-2; D perhaps matches TRBD1 (6 bases). Trimming took 5 bases from V and 5 from J, leaving 12 bases between them. This CDR3 has 13 amino acids. Germline CDR1 reads SEHNR; CDR2 reads FQNEAQ (reference sequence). The CDR3 is CASSRQAPYGYTF. Here the CDR3 DNA reads TGTGCCAGCAGCCGACAGGCCCCTTATGGCTACACCTTC.

The J gene is TRBJ2-3, the V gene TRBV10-3; D gene uncertain. Germline V CDR1 and CDR2: ENHRY, SYGVKD. The ends were cut back, 4 bases at V and 3 bases at J, with 11 bases in the middle. The CDR3 extends over 14 amino acids. CDR3 sequence: CAISAVSTTDTQYF. In DNA form, the CDR3 reads TGTGCCATCAGTGCTGTATCCACTACAGATACGCAGTATTTT.

This clone was counted only a few times. The V call is TRBV7-3, the J call TRBJ2-2, with D perhaps TRBD1 (5 bases). Trimming shortened V by 1 base and J by 6 bases, and 15 bases separated the two germline ends. This CDR3 region has 16 residues. Germline-derived CDR1 and CDR2 are SGHTA and FQGTGA. CDR3 nucleotide sequence: TGTGCCAGCAGCTTAAATAGGGGTCTGTCGTCCGGGGAGCTGTTTTTT. Residues: CASSLNRGLSSGELFF.

This clone was observed a handful of times. The chain couples TRBV25-1 to TRBJ1-1; 8 nucleotides line up with TRBD1. Germline lookup yields CDR1 MGHDK and CDR2 SYGVNS. The CDR3 runs to 12 residues. The trim removed 5 bases at V and 10 bases at J, leaving 6 bases unmatched. The CDR3 is CASSSRGLGAFF. CDR3 coding DNA: TGTGCCAGCAGTAGCAGGGGGCTGGGAGCTTTCTTT.

The J gene is TRBJ2-7, the V gene TRBV21-1; the table's TRBD2 call for D was not verified on the DNA. TRBV21-1 is labeled a pseudogene. The CDR3 runs to 14 residues. The CDR3 region has the DNA TGTGCCAGCGGCGGTTGGCTAGCGGGAGATCCCCAGTACGTC. Amino acids: CASGGWLAGDPQYV.

The chain links TRBV30 to TRBJ1-2; TRBD1 matches at 10 bases. Per germline, CDR1 GTSNPN and CDR2 SVGIG (reference sequence). Losses at the gene ends were 5 bases for V and 5 bases for J; bases not matched to a gene: 5. The CDR3 length is 13 residues. CDR3: CAWAGQGFYGYTF. The CDR3, as DNA: TGTGCCTGGGCGGGACAGGGGTTTTATGGCTACACCTTC.

CDR3 protein: CASRRTASNQPQHF. The CDR3, as DNA: TGTGCCAGCAGGCGGACAGCTAGCAATCAGCCCCAGCATTTT. V usage is TRBV28 and J usage is TRBJ1-5; a weak D match, TRBD1 (6 bases). CDR1 MDHEN and CDR2 SYDVKM come from the germline V gene. CDR3 size: 14 residues. V was shortened by 6 bases and J by 0 bases, with 9 bases between the two germline ends. Full variable domain (missing parts from reference TRBV28 and TRBJ1-5): DVKVTQSSRYLVKRTGEKVFLECVQDMDHENMFWYRQDPGLGLRLIYFSYDVKMKEKGDIPEGYSVSREKKERFSLILESASTNQTSMYLCASRRTASNQPQHFGDGTRLSIL.

V and J are TRBV7-2 and TRBJ2-5, with 9 bases fitting TRBD2. The CDR3 sequence is 15 residues long. CDR1 and CDR2 (germline): SGHTA, FQGNSA. V dropped 5 bases and J dropped 2; count of bases not matched to a gene: 6. The CDR3 DNA sequence: TGTGCCAGCAGCGCCGGGACTAGCATACAAGAGACCCAGTACTTC. Protein sequence: CASSAGTSIQETQYF. Together with reference TRBV7-2 and TRBJ2-5, the CDR3 gives the full variable domain: GAGVSQSPSNKVTEKGKDVELRCDPISGHTALYWYRQSLGQGLEFLIYFQGNSAPDKSGLPSDRFSAERTGGSVSTLTIQRTQQEDSAVYLCASSAGTSIQETQYFGPGTRLLVL.

V is TRBV4-3 and J is TRBJ1-4; TRBD1 is a possible D gene (6 bases). V lost 0 bases, J lost 12 bases, and 14 bases lay in between. Germline V gives CDR1 LGHNA, CDR2 YSLEER. The CDR3 has 14 amino acids. CDR3 bases: TGCGCCAGCAGCCAAGATCTGAGAGCAGGGGAACTGTTTTTT. Its protein product is CASSQDLRAGELFF.

The chain recombines TRBV14 with TRBJ1-1, with TRBD1 matching over 8 bases. V shed 1 base and J 3 bases; nucleotides not matched to a gene: 1. The V gene's germline CDR1 is SGHDN and CDR2 FVKESK. This CDR3 spans 14 amino acids. CDR3 coding DNA: TGTGCCAGCAGCCAAGGGACAGGGCACACTGAAGCTTTCTTT. Protein sequence: CASSQGTGHTEAFF.

This clone occurred once. V gene TRBV24-1 combines with J gene TRBJ1-2; TRBD1 might be the D (6 bases). The CDR3 length is 15 residues. The germline gives CDR1 KGHDR, CDR2 SFDVKD. V lost 2 bases to trimming and J lost 4 bases, with 13 bases between them. The CDR3 loop is CATSDSRTDGYGYTF. The CDR3 DNA reads TGTGCCACCAGTGATTCCCGGACAGACGGCTATGGCTACACCTTC.

This clone came up once. The chain has TRBV15 and TRBJ1-4, with 10 bases that match TRBD1. With V trimmed by 1 base and J by 8 bases, 4 bases remained unmatched. Germline V lookup: CDR1 LNHNV, CDR2 YYDKDF (reference sequence). The CDR3 totals 15 residues. CDR3 in amino acids: CATSRGGTGAEKLFF. CDR3 sequence (DNA): TGTGCCACCAGCAGAGGGGGGACAGGGGCGGAAAAACTGTTTTTT. Drawing the rest from reference TRBV15 and TRBJ1-4, the complete variable domain is DAMVIQNPRYQVTQFGKPVTLSCSQTLNHNVMYWYQQKSSQAPKLLFHYYDKDFNNEADTPDNFQSRRPNTSFCFLDIRSPGLGDTAMYLCATSRGGTGAEKLFFGSGTQLSVL.

The rearrangement uses TRBV25-1 and TRBJ1-6; 10 nucleotides match TRBD1. Germline values: CDR1 MGHDK, CDR2 SYGVNS. The CDR3 contains 15 residues. V shed 6 bases and J 9 bases; nucleotides not matched to a gene: 8. In nucleotides, the CDR3 is TGTGCCAGCAGGAAGACAGGGGGCCGCGGTTCACCCCTCCACTTT. Protein sequence: CASRKTGGRGSPLHF.

This chain uses TRBV5-3 with TRBJ2-1; TRBD2 might be the D (7 bases). TRBV5-3 is annotated as an ORF whose role is uncertain. V was clipped by 6 bases and J by 2 bases, with 12 bases between them. This CDR3 is built from 14 residues. The CDR3 sequence: CARTRRGPYNEQFF. CDR3 sequence (DNA): TGTGCCAGAACCAGGCGGGGGCCCTACAATGAGCAGTTCTTC.

The chain links TRBV13 to TRBJ2-7; 7 bases agree with TRBD2. CDR3 length equals 14 residues. V lost 6 bases to trimming and J lost 6 bases; unmatched junction nucleotides: 11. In germline, CDR1 is PRHDT, CDR2 FYEKMQ (reference sequence). CDR3 loop: CASRPTSAWAEQYV. In DNA, the CDR3 is TGTGCCAGCAGACCCACTAGCGCCTGGGCCGAGCAGTACGTC.

This sequence joins TRBV10-3 and TRBJ2-1; 15 nucleotides align to TRBD2. Per the germline V gene, CDR1 is ENHRY and CDR2 is SYGVKD. The length of the CDR3 is 18 residues. V dropped 4 bases and J dropped 1; count of bases not matched to a gene: 5. In DNA, the CDR3 is TGTGCCATCAGTGGCGGACTAGCGGGGGGGCAATCCTACAATGAGCAGTTCTTC. As protein: CAISGGLAGGQSYNEQFF.

The chain is built from TRBV2 and TRBJ1-6; 7 bases fit TRBD1. Per the germline V gene, CDR1 is SNHLY and CDR2 is FYNNEI. J was trimmed by 4 bases and V by 1 base; bases with no gene match: 4. The CDR3 spans 16 residues. CDR3 amino acids: CASSEEGGQYNSPLHF. The CDR3, as DNA: TGTGCCAGCAGTGAAGAAGGGGGACAGTATAATTCACCCCTCCACTTT. The complete variable domain, with remaining parts taken from reference TRBV2 and TRBJ1-6, reads EPEVTQTPSHQVTQMGQEVILRCVPISNHLYFYWYRQILGQKVEFLVSFYNNEISEKSEIFDDQFSVERPDGSNFTLKIRSTKLEDSAMYFCASSEEGGQYNSPLHFGNGTRLTVT.

V is TRBV5-1 and J is TRBJ2-3, with 7 bases identical to TRBD1. The CDR3 is 14 amino acids. Trimming at V came to 2 bases and at J to 5 bases, leaving 5 bases not matched to a gene. Germline CDR1 and CDR2: SGHRS and YFSETQ. CDR3 sequence: CASSLEGARDTQYF. CDR3 DNA sequence: TGCGCCAGCAGCTTAGAGGGGGCGCGAGATACGCAGTATTTT.

This clone was detected only once. The DNA is left out, because the CDR3 cannot be placed on it with certainty; the CDR3 is given as TCRdb lists it. CDR3: CASSSSGQRADTQYF. The chain uses TRBV6-6 and TRBJ2-3; the table assigns TRBD1, which was not confirmed against the DNA. The CDR3 has 15 residues if both end residues are counted. Germline V gene data show CDR1 as MNHNY and CDR2 as SVGAGI (reference sequence).

The rearrangement joins TRBV18 to TRBJ1-1; D remains unclear. The CDR3 spans 11 residues. CDR1 is KGHSH and CDR2 is LQKENI in the germline V gene. Trimming took off 4 bases at V and 10 bases at J, with 10 bases between the two ends. CDR3 in amino acids: CASSQGEVAFF. The CDR3 DNA follows: TGTGCCAGCTCACAGGGAGAGGTAGCTTTCTTT.

The chain recombines TRBV28 with TRBJ1-2, with TRBD1 matching over 10 bases. CDR1 and CDR2 (germline): MDHEN, SYDVKM. Trimming took 5 bases from V and 6 from J; bases not matched to a gene: 9. The CDR3 is 15 residues long. The CDR3 bases are TGTGCCAGCAGTCTCAATGGACAGGGGGAAGATGGCTACACCTTC. As protein: CASSLNGQGEDGYTF.

This clone was detected only a few times. The chain employs TRBV19 and TRBJ2-5; the D gene is possibly TRBD2 (7 bases). Germline V gene data show CDR1 as LNHDA and CDR2 as SQIVND (reference sequence). CDR3 length: 18 amino acids. The ends were cut back, 6 bases at V and 0 bases at J, with 23 bases in the middle. The CDR3 DNA follows: TGTGCCAGTAGCTCCAACCCCTGGAGGGAGGGGGACCAAGAGACCCAGTACTTC. Its protein is CASSSNPWREGDQETQYF.

V gene TRBV28 combines with J gene TRBJ2-3; unclear D gene. V shed 6 bases and J shed 1 base, with 14 bases lying between them. The CDR3 covers 15 residues. Germline CDR1 reads MDHEN; CDR2 reads SYDVKM. The CDR3 nucleotides are TGTGCCAGCAGGTCACCGGTCTCCCGCACAGATACGCAGTATTTT. Protein: CASRSPVSRTDTQYF.

The J gene is TRBJ2-2, the V gene TRBV7-9; a possible D gene is TRBD2 (6 bases). In germline, CDR1 is SEHNR, CDR2 FQNEAQ (reference sequence). CDR3 size: 15 residues. V lost 3 bases to trimming and J lost 4 bases, with 12 bases between them. As DNA, the CDR3 is TGTGCCAGCAGCTTTGGGGGAGGAGGCACCGGGGAGCTGTTTTTT. It encodes CASSFGGGGTGELFF.

This clone was seen a single time. The V and J genes are TRBV19 and TRBJ1-5, with TRBD1 matching over 7 bases. In germline, CDR1 is LNHDA, CDR2 SQIVND (reference sequence). This CDR3 comprises 15 residues. After removal of 6 bases from V and 2 bases from J, the junction contained 7 bases not matched to a gene. CDR3 DNA: TGTGCCAGTAGCTCAAGGGGGCTGGGCAATCAGCCCCAGCATTTT. It encodes CASSSRGLGNQPQHF.

The chain carries TRBV4-3 and TRBJ2-3; D is unclear. This CDR3 is 16 amino acids long. Germline V gene lookup returns CDR1 LGHNA and CDR2 YSLEER. The V gene lost 0 bases and the J gene lost 0 bases, with 10 bases spanning the gap. Written as DNA, the CDR3 is TGCGCCAGCAGCCAAGATGTTGAGACTAGCACAGATACGCAGTATTTT. This translates into CASSQDVETSTDTQYF.

The gene calls are TRBV7-2 and TRBJ1-2; 8 nucleotides align to TRBD1. Trimming took 5 bases from V and 1 from J; bases not matched to a gene: 6. The CDR3 covers 15 residues. The germline V gene has CDR1 SGHTA and CDR2 FQGNSA. CDR3 nucleotides: TGTGCCAGCAGCCCCAGGACAGGGCTTAACTATGGCTACACCTTC. Its translation is CASSPRTGLNYGYTF.

The V call is TRBV19, the J call TRBJ2-7; maybe TRBD2 (6 bases). V was trimmed by 4 bases and J by 1 base, leaving 8 bases between them. The CDR3 length is 13 residues. The germline CDR1 and CDR2 sequences are LNHDA and SQIVND (reference sequence). CDR3 DNA: TGTGCCAGTAGTAGAGGGACTTCCTACGAGCAGTACGTC. Its translation is CASSRGTSYEQYV.

J is TRBJ1-4 and V is TRBV5-1, with D perhaps matching TRBD1 (6 bases). Trimming pared 0 bases from V and 4 bases from J, leaving 13 bases between. This CDR3 comprises 16 residues. Per the germline V gene, CDR1 is SGHRS and CDR2 is YFSETQ. This CDR3 is CASSLDGQGLNEKLFF. The CDR3 region has the DNA TGCGCCAGCAGCTTGGATGGGCAGGGGCTTAATGAAAAACTGTTTTTT. Combining the CDR3 with reference TRBV5-1 and TRBJ1-4 gives the whole variable domain KAGVTQTPRYLIKTRGQQVTLSCSPISGHRSVSWYQQTPGQGLQFLFEYFSETQRNKGNFPGRFSGRQFSNSRSEMNVSTLELGDSALYLCASSLDGQGLNEKLFFGSGTQLSVL.